The 20 T cell receptor beta chains reported below all come from one sample, sequenced in a study of T-cell memory formation after mild COVID-19. TCRdb reanalysed the 5' RACE reads using MiXCR and keeps one entry per CDR3 protein. Among some 160,000 distinct CDR3 sequences listed, roughly 31% were seen once. Sequenced input: PBMCs or a T cell subset sorted from them (not recorded which). These receptors were taken from an adult woman who had mild COVID-19 (a few samples of this study predate the infection). Cell type and time point are not known.

This clonotype was counted a few times. The rearrangement joins TRBV11-3 to TRBJ2-3; D is possibly TRBD2 (6 bases). The CDR3 extends over 18 amino acids. Per the germline V gene, CDR1 is SGHNT and CDR2 is YENEEA. V lost 5 bases to trimming and J lost 2 bases, with 23 bases between them. CDR3: CASSVRGRSSWPTDTQYF. CDR3 sequence (DNA): TGTGCCAGCAGCGTACGAGGGAGGAGCAGTTGGCCCACAGATACGCAGTATTTT. Full variable domain (outside the CDR3, taken from reference TRBV11-3 and TRBJ2-3): EAGVVQSPRYKIIEKKQPVAFWCNPISGHNTLYWYLQNLGQGPELLIRYENEEAVDDSQLPKDRFSAERLKGVDSTLKIQPAELGDSAVYLCASSVRGRSSWPTDTQYFGPGTRLTVL.

The chain combines TRBV4-1 with TRBJ2-2, with D possibly matching TRBD2 (5 bases). The CDR3 loop spans 16 amino acids. CDR1 and CDR2 from the germline V gene are MGHRA and YSYEKL. Trimming left V 6 bases short and J 4 bases short, with 18 bases between. CDR3: CASRLLGVPPTGELFF. The CDR3 coding sequence is TGCGCCAGCAGACTCCTCGGGGTACCCCCCACCGGGGAGCTGTTTTTT.

The CDR3 DNA follows: TGTGCCAGCAGAGGTGGGGCCTGGAGGGGATACAATGAGCAGTTCTTC. It codes for CASRGGAWRGYNEQFF. The chain uses TRBV12-3 or TRBV12-4 and TRBJ2-1; D might be TRBD2 (6 bases). This CDR3 is 16 amino acids long. Trimming shortened V by 6 bases and J by 4 bases, and 19 bases separated the two germline ends.

Only a few counts were recorded for this clonotype. V usage is TRBV12-3 or TRBV12-4 and J usage is TRBJ2-3; D is possibly TRBD2 (5 bases). This CDR3 has 14 residues. Trimming pared 6 bases from V and 2 bases from J, leaving 12 bases between. CDR3 in amino acids: CASRNDYHTDTQYF. As DNA, the CDR3 is TGTGCCAGCAGGAACGACTACCACACAGATACGCAGTATTTT.

The chain combines TRBV5-1 with TRBJ1-1; maybe TRBD1 (6 bases). The germline gives CDR1 SGHRS, CDR2 YFSETQ. The CDR3 runs 14 residues. V was clipped by 4 bases and J by 1 base, with 11 bases between them. The chain's CDR3 is CASSLQGPNTEAFF. The CDR3, as DNA: TGCGCCAGCAGCCTACAGGGCCCGAACACTGAAGCTTTCTTT.

V usage is TRBV29-1 and J usage is TRBJ2-6; D perhaps matches TRBD2 (5 bases). Germline assignment: CDR1 SQVTM and CDR2 ANQGSEA. CDR3 length: 18 residues. Deletions cut 2 bases from V and 0 bases from J, with 17 bases between. Written as DNA, the CDR3 is TGCAGCGTTGAAACATCGCGACCGGAGGTCTCTGGGGCCAACGTCCTGACTTTC. Translation: CSVETSRPEVSGANVLTF.

The V gene is TRBV7-2, the J gene TRBJ1-2, with TRBD1 matching over 9 bases. Germline-derived CDR1 and CDR2 are SGHTA and FQGNSA. This CDR3 has 16 amino acids. The trim removed 1 base at V and 4 bases at J, leaving 7 bases unmatched. The CDR3 is CASSLGLMDRGYGYTF. The CDR3 DNA reads as TGTGCCAGCAGCTTAGGGCTTATGGACAGGGGCTATGGCTACACCTTC.

This clonotype has only a few counts. V usage is TRBV7-6 and J usage is TRBJ2-1; D possibly corresponds to TRBD2 (7 bases). The germline CDR1 and CDR2 sequences are SGHVS and FNYEAQ. The germline V and J ends were trimmed by 5 bases and 8 bases, with 16 bases remaining between them. The CDR3 sequence is 14 residues long. The CDR3 DNA sequence: TGTGCCAGCAGCCCAGCGGGACAAAATTATGAGCAGTTCTTC. It yields the protein CASSPAGQNYEQFF.

This clonotype was counted only a few times. The chain uses TRBV6-2 or TRBV6-3 and TRBJ1-5; D is unresolved. V dropped 2 bases and J dropped 7 bases, with 6 bases sitting between them. Germline V CDR1 and CDR2: MNHEY, SVGEGT. The CDR3 has 12 amino acids. CDR3 in DNA: TGTGCCAGCAGTTACCAAGGCCAGCCCCAGCATTTT. Amino acid sequence: CASSYQGQPQHF.

The DNA of the CDR3 is TGTGCCACCAGTGATTTCCGGGGCACCATATATTTT. Protein: CATSDFRGTIYF. The rearrangement joins TRBV24-1 to TRBJ1-3; D unclear. Between the trimmed V and J ends, which lost 1 base and 9 bases, there was a span of 6 bases. CDR1 and CDR2 (germline): KGHDR, SFDVKD. The CDR3 runs to 12 residues.

The chain joins TRBV11-3 to TRBJ2-7; 8 bases match TRBD1. Germline loops: CDR1 SGHNT, CDR2 YENEEA. This CDR3 comprises 16 residues. Trimming took 3 bases from V and 3 from J; bases not matched to a gene: 10. CDR3: CASSFFTGTGLYEQYF. In nucleotides, the CDR3 is TGTGCCAGCAGCTTTTTCACCGGGACAGGCCTCTACGAGCAGTACTTC.

The V and J genes are TRBV6-2 or TRBV6-3 and TRBJ2-5; D is perhaps TRBD1 (5 bases). The CDR3 runs 16 residues. Looked up from germline, CDR1 is MNHEY and CDR2 is SVGEGT. Trimming shortened V by 0 bases and J by 1 base, and 12 bases separated the two germline ends. CDR3 nucleotides: TGTGCCAGCAGTTACTCGATGAACAGGCCCCAAGAGACCCAGTACTTC. Translating it yields CASSYSMNRPQETQYF.

The chain uses TRBV9 and TRBJ2-1, with a possible D match to TRBD2 (6 bases). Germline CDR1 reads SGDLS; CDR2 reads YYNGEE. The CDR3 sequence is 16 residues long. V was clipped by 4 bases and J by 3 bases, with 17 bases between them. The CDR3 coding sequence is TGTGCCAGCAGCCCCTACAGGCCCGGGGGCTACAATGAGCAGTTCTTC. Its protein is CASSPYRPGGYNEQFF.

This clonotype was found a few times. The chain recombines TRBV21-1 with TRBJ1-6. TRBV21-1 corresponds to a pseudogene. This CDR3 is built from 18 residues. Here the CDR3 DNA reads TGTGCCAGCAGCCGAACCATCAGGGAGGATGGGAATAATTCACCCCTCCACTTT. As protein: CASSRTIREDGNNSPLHF.

This sequence joins TRBV6-5 and TRBJ2-1, with D hard to call. Deletions cut 5 bases from V and 1 base from J, with 12 bases between. The CDR3 totals 15 residues. Germline V gives CDR1 MNHEY, CDR2 SVGAGI. CDR3 amino acids: CASSLDGFSYNEQFF. The CDR3 region has the DNA TGTGCCAGCAGTCTGGACGGATTTTCCTACAATGAGCAGTTCTTC.

This clonotype was recorded a few times. The chain uses TRBV7-2 and TRBJ1-1; possible D gene TRBD1, 6 bases. CDR3 length: 15 residues. Germline V gene sequence: CDR1 SGHTA, CDR2 FQGNSA. Trimming pared 4 bases from V and 3 bases from J, leaving 15 bases between. CDR3 sequence reads: CASSSTGRGHTEAFF. The DNA for the CDR3 is TGTGCCAGCAGCTCGACAGGAAGAGGGCACACTGAAGCTTTCTTT.

In its sample, this clonotype was seen a few times. This chain connects TRBV6-5 to TRBJ2-1; D call uncertain. CDR3 length equals 12 residues. Trimming removed 1 base from V and 8 bases from J, with 6 bases in between. The V gene's germline CDR1 is MNHEY and CDR2 SVGAGI. The CDR3 here is CASSYWSDEQFF. The CDR3 bases are TGTGCCAGCAGTTACTGGAGTGATGAGCAGTTCTTC.

The gene calls are TRBV20-1 and TRBJ1-4; D is ambiguous. The germline V gene encodes CDR1 DFQATT and CDR2 SNEGSKA (reference sequence). V was trimmed by 0 bases and J by 4 bases, leaving 9 bases between them. The length of the CDR3 is 14 residues. CDR3 region: CSARDQLINEKLFF. CDR3 nucleotide sequence: TGCAGTGCTAGAGACCAACTAATTAATGAAAAACTGTTTTTT.

The chain uses TRBV12-3 or TRBV12-4 and TRBJ2-4; 9 bases align to TRBD1. With 6 bases clipped from V and 8 bases from J, the junction kept 5 bases outside the gene matches. CDR3 length: 13 amino acids. This CDR3 reads CASSLDRGDIQYF. The CDR3, as DNA: TGTGCCAGCAGCTTGGACAGGGGAGACATTCAGTACTTC.

The J gene is TRBJ2-7, the V gene TRBV9, with 7 bases lining up with TRBD1. The V gene's germline CDR1 is SGDLS and CDR2 YYNGEE. The CDR3 length is 13 residues. J gave up 7 bases and V 2 bases, and 6 bases lay outside the gene matches. CDR3 DNA: TGTGCCAGCAGCGTCGGACAGGCTGGGGAGCAGTACTTC. It yields the protein CASSVGQAGEQYF.